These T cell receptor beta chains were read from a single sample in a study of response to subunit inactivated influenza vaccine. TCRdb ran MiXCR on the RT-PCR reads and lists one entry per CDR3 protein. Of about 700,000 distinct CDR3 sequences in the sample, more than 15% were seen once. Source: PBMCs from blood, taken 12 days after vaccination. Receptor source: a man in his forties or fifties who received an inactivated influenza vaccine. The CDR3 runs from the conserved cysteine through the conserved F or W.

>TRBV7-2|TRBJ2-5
CASSLTGIESEETQYF
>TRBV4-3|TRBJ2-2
CASSQDEGVGGELFF
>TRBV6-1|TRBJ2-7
CASSADRVMGEQYF
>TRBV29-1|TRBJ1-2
CSVGDVYGYTF
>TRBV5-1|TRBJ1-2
CASSLVAVAGGYTF
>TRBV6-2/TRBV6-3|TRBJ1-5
CASSLLRGNQPQHF
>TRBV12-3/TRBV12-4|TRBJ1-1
CASSLAPEDTEAFF
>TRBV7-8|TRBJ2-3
CASSFRPADTQYF
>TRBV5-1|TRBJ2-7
CASSSLPVISSYEQYF
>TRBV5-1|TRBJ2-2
CASYPGTVTGELFF
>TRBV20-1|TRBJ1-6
CSALQGGSNSPLHF
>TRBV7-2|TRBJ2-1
CASSLGSVVNEQFF
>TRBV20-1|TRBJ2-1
CSASRTGMEYNEQFF
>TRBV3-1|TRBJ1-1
CASSQAAGDEAFF
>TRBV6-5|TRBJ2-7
CASSYRADNTYEQYF
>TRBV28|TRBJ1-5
CASSTIHGPSSNQPQHF
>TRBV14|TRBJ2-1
CASSQYGNEQFF
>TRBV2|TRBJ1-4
CASSSGTGNEKLFF
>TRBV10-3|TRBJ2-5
CAIKPRDQETQYF
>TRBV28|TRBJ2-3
CASSPISVWTDTQYF
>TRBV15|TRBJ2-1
CATSGLAGGPYHEQFF
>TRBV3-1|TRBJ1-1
CASSQSGTLLMNTEAFF
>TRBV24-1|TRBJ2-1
CATSDLRDRRNNEQFF
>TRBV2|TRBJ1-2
CASSDGDRGGYGYTF
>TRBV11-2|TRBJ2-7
CASGRTSGTYEQYF
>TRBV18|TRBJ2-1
CASSPSVGLAGFGSYNEQFF
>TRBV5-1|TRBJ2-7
CASSEIAGAYEQYF
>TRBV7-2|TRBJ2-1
CASQLRAVGDEQFF
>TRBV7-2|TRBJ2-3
CASSLGGGRADTQYF
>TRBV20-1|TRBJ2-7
CSAGDRLAGGIGEQYF
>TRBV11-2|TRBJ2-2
CASSLSPGHLNTGELFF
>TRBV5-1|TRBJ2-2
CASSPWDRGAGELFF
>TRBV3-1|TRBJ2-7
CASSQLGGRSSEQYF
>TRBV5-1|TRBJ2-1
CASSLAETGGPENEQFF
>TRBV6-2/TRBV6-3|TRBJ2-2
CASRGRTGGELFF
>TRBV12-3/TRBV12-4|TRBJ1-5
CASREGAYNQPQHF
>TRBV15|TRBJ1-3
CATSRTTFTGVHTIYF
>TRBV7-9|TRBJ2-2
CASSRDRATGELFF
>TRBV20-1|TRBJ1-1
CSASSRHTEAFF
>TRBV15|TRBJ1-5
CATSRDHQPQHF
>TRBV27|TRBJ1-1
CASRQDRFTEAFF
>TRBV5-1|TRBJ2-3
CASSGGSYTDTQYF
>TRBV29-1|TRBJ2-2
CSVEDLAGATGELFF
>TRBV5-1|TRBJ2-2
CASSKRDISNTGELFF
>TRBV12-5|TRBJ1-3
CASGSTGEGNTIYF
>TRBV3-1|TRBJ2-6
CACSHRKGSSGANVLTF
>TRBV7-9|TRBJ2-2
CASSSLDTYTGELFF
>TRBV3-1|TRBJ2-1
CASSQSGTEQFF
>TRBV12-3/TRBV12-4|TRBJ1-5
CASSLERVGQPQHF
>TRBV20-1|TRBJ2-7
CSARVEARSYEQYF
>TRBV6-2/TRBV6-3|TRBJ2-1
CASSNRDGYNEQFF
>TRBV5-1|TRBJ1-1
CASRIGGGGTEAFF
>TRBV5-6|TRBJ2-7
CASSLATYEQYF
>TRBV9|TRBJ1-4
CASSVGSPATLNEKLFF
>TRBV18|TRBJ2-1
CASSPDGRDSDEQFF
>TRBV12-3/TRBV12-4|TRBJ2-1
CASSSPGTVNEQFF
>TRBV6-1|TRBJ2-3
CASARSDRTNTQYF